Below are 13 T cell receptor beta chains sequenced from a single sample in a study of T-cell memory formation after mild COVID-19. TCRdb re-called the 5' RACE reads with MiXCR, one entry per CDR3 protein. The data contain 290,000 or so distinct CDR3 sequences, roughly 19% of them seen just once; the ten biggest clones take up under 25%. Sequences were obtained from PBMCs or a T cell subset sorted from them (not recorded which). The receptors shown here come from a man aged 18 to 30 who had mild COVID-19 (a few samples of this study predate the infection). Cell type and time point are not known.

The chain carries TRBV6-5 and TRBJ2-1; 8 bases agree with TRBD2. This CDR3 contains 16 residues. The V gene's germline CDR1 is MNHEY and CDR2 SVGAGI. The J segment lost 5 bases and the V segment lost 0 bases, leaving 6 bases of the junction unmatched. The CDR3 sequence is CASSYSGGGLHNEQFF. In DNA, the CDR3 is TGTGCCAGCAGTTACTCGGGCGGGGGGCTTCACAATGAGCAGTTCTTC.

The CDR3 sequence: CASSLGWEQPQHF. The CDR3, as DNA: TGTGCCAGCAGTTTGGGGTGGGAACAGCCCCAGCATTTT. The rearrangement uses TRBV12-3 or TRBV12-4 and TRBJ1-5; D is unclear. V lost 3 bases, J lost 7 bases, and 10 bases lay in between. The CDR3 length is 13 residues.

The chain has TRBV11-2 and TRBJ2-2; TRBD1 aligns across 9 bases. This CDR3 is built from 15 residues. J was trimmed by 6 bases and V by 2 bases; bases with no gene match: 4. Per the germline V gene, CDR1 is SGHAT and CDR2 is FQNNGV. The CDR3 DNA reads as TGTGCCAGCAGCTTAAACAGGGGGCGCGCCGGGGAGCTGTTTTTT. Encoded protein: CASSLNRGRAGELFF.

The table lists this clonotype with a few counts. The genes are TRBV7-8 and TRBJ1-5; D unresolved. V gave up 5 bases and J gave up 8 bases, with 13 bases separating them. Germline V gene data show CDR1 as SGHVS and CDR2 as FQNEAQ. This CDR3 is 13 amino acids long. CDR3 DNA sequence: TGTGCCAGCAGCCGACTACTACTCGAGCCCCAGCATTTT. This translates into CASSRLLLEPQHF.

The CDR3: CASGGSGARKETQYF. Here the CDR3 DNA reads TGTGCCAGCGGCGGAAGCGGGGCGCGAAAAGAGACCCAGTACTTC. The rearrangement uses TRBV5-4 and TRBJ2-5; 7 bases are shared with TRBD2. Germline CDR1 and CDR2: SGHNT and YYREEE (reference sequence). The J segment lost 3 bases and the V segment lost 7 bases, leaving 12 bases of the junction unmatched. The CDR3 contains 15 residues.

This clonotype was counted only a few times. This chain joins TRBV6-2 or TRBV6-3 and TRBJ1-6, with TRBD1 identical over 8 bases. Unmatched junction bases numbered 8, after V lost 7 bases and J lost 3 bases. The CDR3 totals 16 residues. Germline loops: CDR1 MNHEY, CDR2 SVGEGT. This chain's CDR3 is CASKDGQGVYNSPLHF. In DNA form, the CDR3 reads TGTGCCAGCAAAGACGGACAGGGCGTCTATAATTCACCCCTCCACTTT.

This rearrangement joins TRBV4-3 to TRBJ1-2; D unclear. The CDR3 is 15 amino acids. CDR1 LGHNA and CDR2 YSLEER come from the germline V gene. With 1 base removed from V and 0 bases from J, the gap between germline ends came to 9 bases. CDR3 amino acids: CASSQASTTNYGYTF. The CDR3 DNA reads as TGCGCCAGCAGCCAAGCTTCGACCACTAACTATGGCTACACCTTC.

This clonotype appeared a few times. The chain links TRBV23-1 to TRBJ2-3; 8 bases agree with TRBD1. TRBV23-1 is designated an ORF whose function remains uncertain. V was pared by 3 bases and J by 0 bases, with 5 bases of the junction left unmatched. The CDR3 runs to 16 residues. As DNA, the CDR3 is TGCGCCAGCAGTCAGCCGGGACAGGATAGCACAGATACGCAGTATTTT. The encoded protein is CASSQPGQDSTDTQYF.

This clonotype showed up just a few times. The chain links TRBV7-9 to TRBJ2-3; perhaps TRBD2 as D (5 bases). V shed 5 bases and J shed 6 bases, with 9 bases lying between them. This CDR3 has 12 residues. The V gene's germline CDR1 is SEHNR and CDR2 FQNEAQ (reference sequence). The CDR3 spells CASSDSGDTQYF. DNA for the CDR3: TGTGCCAGCAGCGACTCGGGGGATACGCAGTATTTT.

This clonotype has more than one count but fewer than ten. In nucleotides, the CDR3 is TGTGCCAGCAGTGAGGCCGGGACTAGCGTCTACAATGAGCAGTTCTTC. This sequence encodes CASSEAGTSVYNEQFF. The V and J genes are TRBV2 and TRBJ2-1, with 10 nucleotides matching TRBD2. The CDR3 length is 16 residues. Germline V gives CDR1 SNHLY, CDR2 FYNNEI. V gave up 3 bases and J gave up 3 bases; unmatched junction bases: 5.

The chain combines TRBV7-6 with TRBJ2-3; TRBD2 matches at 12 bases. Germline CDR1 is SGHVS and CDR2 is FNYEAQ. CDR3 length equals 16 residues. J was trimmed by 2 bases and V by 6 bases; bases with no gene match: 6. The CDR3 region is CASRRLAGESTDTQYF. The CDR3 region has the DNA TGTGCCAGCAGGCGACTAGCGGGGGAATCCACAGATACGCAGTATTTT. Full variable domain (remainder filled in from reference TRBV7-6 and TRBJ2-3): GAGVSQSPRYKVTKRGQDVALRCDPISGHVSLYWYRQALGQGPEFLTYFNYEAQQDKSGLPNDRFSAERPEGSISTLTIQRTEQRDSAMYRCASRRLAGESTDTQYFGPGTRLTVL.

The table lists this clonotype with many counts. The rearrangement joins TRBV7-2 to TRBJ2-5; the match to TRBD2 covers 12 bases. The CDR3 runs 15 residues. V dropped 2 bases and J dropped 4; count of bases not matched to a gene: 2. Germline CDR1 SGHTA, CDR2 FQGNSA. The CDR3 spells CASSLLAGGLETQYF. The CDR3 coding sequence is TGTGCCAGCAGCTTACTAGCGGGGGGGCTAGAGACCCAGTACTTC.

The chain recombines TRBV5-5 with TRBJ1-6, with D uncertain. The CDR3 sequence is 14 residues long. V lost 3 bases and J 12 bases, leaving 16 bases between the germline ends. The germline V gene encodes CDR1 SGHKS and CDR2 YYEKEE (reference sequence). CDR3 in amino acids: CASSSGRPSGPLHF. The CDR3 DNA follows: TGTGCCAGCAGCTCGGGCCGCCCCTCAGGACCCCTCCACTTT.